This T cell receptor beta chain appears in the sequencing data of a study of cytomegalovirus exposure and HLA in healthy donors. Turning to the study itself: Of the donors genotyped, approximately 400 in all, 81% fell in the Caucasian-associated ancestry cluster. Study observations and caveats: As a later analysis revealed, the rate of TCR association differed by HLA locus, with DRB1 most and HLA-C fewest.

PCR used 60 Vbeta primers and 13 Jbeta primers. TCRdb's copy holds only in-frame clones and misses some; the assay was immunoSEQ multiplex PCR. The repertoire includes under 150,000 clones, 60% to 85% of them detected once, and roughly 1.9% sits in the top ten. Note on this clone: What it binds is not known.

Looked up from germline, CDR1 is MNHEY and CDR2 is SVGAGI. V was trimmed by 5 bases and J by 3 bases, leaving 8 bases between them. The CDR3 is 12 residues long. The specimen was PBMCs. The TCR comes from a woman in her thirties or forties in good health and CMV-seronegative. The chain uses TRBV6-5 and TRBJ2-7; perhaps TRBD2 as D (6 bases). The CDR3 spells CASSDGGYEQYF. The CDR3 nucleotides read TGTGCCAGCAGTGACGGGGGCTACGAGCAGTACTTC.